Following are 18 T cell receptor beta chains from one sample sequenced in a study of cytomegalovirus exposure and HLA in healthy donors. PCR used 60 Vbeta primers and 13 Jbeta primers. Using immunoSEQ multiplex PCR, the repertoire was profiled, and TCRdb retains in-frame clones only, with some absent. The sample lists some 170,000 clones; more than 75% were seen once. Material for sequencing was PBMCs. The receptors derive from a girl between 5 and 17 years old in good health and CMV-seropositive.

The rearrangement links TRBV9 to TRBJ2-5, with D maybe TRBD2 (5 bases). Germline values: CDR1 SGDLS, CDR2 YYNGEE. V was trimmed by 4 bases and J by 5 bases, leaving 18 bases between them. This CDR3 has 15 amino acids. In nucleotides, the CDR3 is TGTGCCAGCAGCTCACTTACCGGGATCTGGGAGACCCAGTACTTC. Protein product: CASSSLTGIWETQYF.

This chain connects TRBV7-2 to TRBJ2-1; TRBD2 aligns across 12 bases. This CDR3 is built from 15 residues. Germline CDR1 SGHTA, CDR2 FQGNSA. J gave up 7 bases and V 2 bases, and 3 bases lay outside the gene matches. CDR3 protein: CASSLLAGGFNEQFF. In DNA, the CDR3 is TGTGCCAGCAGCTTACTAGCGGGGGGGTTTAATGAGCAGTTCTTC.

V usage is TRBV5-1 and J usage is TRBJ2-3, with 10 positions matching TRBD2. Germline trimming cut 1 base from V and 1 base from J; bases unmatched to any gene: 3. CDR1 and CDR2 (germline): SGHRS, YFSETQ. CDR3 length equals 16 residues. The DNA for the CDR3 is TGCGCCAGCAGCTTGTACCTAGCGGGAGGCACAGATACGCAGTATTTT. Encoded protein: CASSLYLAGGTDTQYF.

The chain combines TRBV5-6 with TRBJ2-3; the D gene is possibly TRBD1 (6 bases). Trimming took 4 bases from V and 2 from J, leaving 26 bases between them. This CDR3 has 19 amino acids. Looked up from germline, CDR1 is SGHDT and CDR2 is YYEEEE. In DNA, the CDR3 is TGTGCCAGCAGCCTTTCGGCACGTAGGACAGCTCGCATCACAGATACGCAGTATTTT. Protein: CASSLSARRTARITDTQYF.

The J gene is TRBJ1-5, the V gene TRBV9; possibly TRBD1 for D (5 bases). The V and J ends lost 1 base and 5 bases respectively, with 10 bases between them. The CDR3 is 14 residues long. Germline-derived CDR1 and CDR2 are SGDLS and YYNGEE. The CDR3: CASSVSPGDQPQHF. For the CDR3, the DNA is TGTGCCAGCAGCGTAAGCCCGGGGGATCAGCCCCAGCATTTT. Supplemented by reference TRBV9 and TRBJ1-5, the full variable domain reads DSGVTQTPKHLITATGQRVTLRCSPRSGDLSVYWYQQSLDQGLQFLIQYYNGEERAKGNILERFSAQQFPDLHSELNLSSLELGDSALYFCASSVSPGDQPQHFGDGTRLSIL.

This clone has just a few counts. CDR3 protein: CASSPGQGAEKLFF. DNA of the CDR3: TGTGCCAGCAGCCCGGGACAGGGCGCCGAAAAACTGTTTTTT. The genes are TRBV11-2 and TRBJ1-4; 9 bases agree with TRBD1. V shed 5 bases and J 8 bases; nucleotides not matched to a gene: 6. Per the germline V gene, CDR1 is SGHAT and CDR2 is FQNNGV. The CDR3 length is 14 residues.

This sequence joins TRBV5-4 and TRBJ2-1, with 9 bases lining up with TRBD2. Per the germline V gene, CDR1 is SGHNT and CDR2 is YYREEE (reference sequence). CDR3 length: 16 residues. V lost 6 bases to trimming and J lost 5 bases; unmatched junction nucleotides: 12. Written as DNA, the CDR3 is TGTGCCAGCACTTCCGGCGGGGGGGGGCGGAACAATGAGCAGTTCTTC. Its translation: CASTSGGGGRNNEQFF.

The chain employs TRBV7-3 and TRBJ1-1, with D perhaps TRBD1 (5 bases). Germline lookup yields CDR1 SGHTA and CDR2 FQGTGA. V was shortened by 4 bases and J by 0 bases, with 9 bases between the two germline ends. The CDR3 extends over 14 amino acids. The CDR3 bases are TGTGCCAGCAGCTCCCAGGGTCTGAACACTGAAGCTTTCTTT. It specifies CASSSQGLNTEAFF.

This clone came up a few times. The chain employs TRBV18 and TRBJ1-5; D call uncertain. This CDR3 has 17 amino acids. Germline V gene data show CDR1 as KGHSH and CDR2 as LQKENI. Trimming removed 2 bases from V and 2 bases from J, with 16 bases in between. The CDR3 DNA follows: TGTGCCAGCTCACCATTGGGGAGTTGTGAGGGCAATCAGCCCCAGCATTTT. Protein sequence: CASSPLGSCEGNQPQHF. The full variable domain, its missing parts supplied by reference TRBV18 and TRBJ1-5, is NAGVMQNPRHLVRRRGQEARLRCSPMKGHSHVYWYRQLPEEGLKFMVYLQKENIIDESGMPKERFSAEFPKEGPSILRIQQVVRGDSAAYFCASSPLGSCEGNQPQHFGDGTRLSIL.

This chain links TRBV11-2 with TRBJ2-7; D is possibly TRBD1 (5 bases). This CDR3 region has 16 residues. Trimming stripped 0 bases from V and 0 bases from J, with 12 bases between. Germline values: CDR1 SGHAT, CDR2 FQNNGV. The CDR3 reads CASSLDRRTPSYEQYF. The CDR3 bases are TGTGCCAGCAGCTTAGATAGGCGGACACCCTCCTACGAGCAGTACTTC.

V is TRBV4-3 and J is TRBJ2-5, with 8 bases that match TRBD2. V shed 1 base and J 4 bases; nucleotides not matched to a gene: 5. CDR3 length equals 15 residues. Germline values: CDR1 LGHNA, CDR2 YSLEER. The CDR3 sequence: CASSQVESGGETQYF. Written as DNA, the CDR3 is TGCGCCAGCAGCCAAGTTGAGAGCGGGGGAGAGACCCAGTACTTC.

This chain uses TRBV5-6 with TRBJ2-1, with unresolved D. Germline V gene sequence: CDR1 SGHDT, CDR2 YYEEEE. This CDR3 region has 16 residues. V was clipped by 3 bases and J by 0 bases, with 13 bases between them. CDR3 region: CASSSSFSSSYNEQFF. The DNA for the CDR3 is TGTGCCAGCAGCTCCTCATTTAGCAGCTCCTACAATGAGCAGTTCTTC. Drawing the rest from reference TRBV5-6 and TRBJ2-1, the complete variable domain is DAGVTQSPTHLIKTRGQQVTLRCSPKSGHDTVSWYQQALGQGPQFIFQYYEEEERQRGNFPDRFSGHQFPNYSSELNVNALLLGDSALYLCASSSSFSSSYNEQFFGPGTRLTVL.

The sample holds one count of this clone. At one end, the junction sequence differs from germline, possibly due to a read error. The CDR3 protein is CASSSPRGGGLYQETQYF. Written as DNA, the CDR3 is TGTGCTAGCAGCTCACCCCGAGGGGGGGGACTGTACCAAGAGACCCAGTACTTC. The V gene is TRBV7-9, the J gene TRBJ2-5; possibly TRBD2 for D (7 bases). The CDR3 contains 18 residues. Germline-derived CDR1 and CDR2 are SEHNR and FQNEAQ (reference sequence).

The genes are TRBV7-8 and TRBJ2-1, with TRBD2 identical over 10 bases. Germline loops: CDR1 SGHVS, CDR2 FQNEAQ. The CDR3 is 16 residues long. The V segment lost 5 bases and the J segment 8 bases; nucleotides outside the gene matches: 12. CDR3: CASSPLAGVPPHEQFF. The DNA for the CDR3 is TGTGCCAGCAGCCCCCTAGCGGGGGTCCCACCCCATGAGCAGTTCTTC.

The chain uses TRBV7-2 and TRBJ2-2; D is possibly TRBD1 (5 bases). Germline V lookup: CDR1 SGHTA, CDR2 FQGNSA. The CDR3 loop spans 15 amino acids. V was shortened by 5 bases and J by 3 bases, with 13 bases between the two germline ends. CDR3 in DNA: TGTGCCAGCAGCCGTTCGTCAGGGTACACCGGGGAGCTGTTTTTT. Its protein is CASSRSSGYTGELFF.

V is TRBV6-6 and J is TRBJ1-2, with a weak D call TRBD1 (6 bases). The CDR3 is made up of 16 amino acids. Germline V gene lookup returns CDR1 MNHNY and CDR2 SVGAGI (reference sequence). With 4 bases removed from V and 0 bases from J, the gap between germline ends came to 15 bases. CDR3: CASSSRGGRPNYGYTF. In DNA, the CDR3 is TGTGCCAGCAGTTCACGGGGGGGCCGACCTAACTATGGCTACACCTTC.

The chain is built from TRBV30 and TRBJ2-5; maybe TRBD2 (6 bases). From germline, CDR1 is GTSNPN and CDR2 SVGIG (reference sequence). The CDR3 is 11 residues long. The CDR3: CARRGQETQYF. CDR3 sequence (DNA): TGTGCACGGCGGGGCCAAGAGACCCAGTACTTC.

The chain has TRBV7-9 and TRBJ1-2; TRBD1 agrees at 7 bases. J gave up 0 bases and V 5 bases, and 9 bases lay outside the gene matches. The CDR3 totals 16 residues. Germline-derived CDR1 and CDR2 are SEHNR and FQNEAQ (reference sequence). The CDR3 coding sequence is TGTGCCAGCAGCCTAATCCCGGGACAGACTAACTATGGCTACACCTTC. Its protein product is CASSLIPGQTNYGYTF.